This T cell receptor beta chain emerged from a study of radiotherapy plus CTLA-4 blockade in lung cancer (dated by TCRdb to 2017 to 2018). Describing the broader study: Objective responses occurred in approximately 19% of enrolled patients, and just over 30% achieved disease control. Study-wide findings and limitations: The strongest predictors of response, as reported, were early dynamic changes in blood T cell clones along with a rise in serum interferon-beta after radiation. After treatment with radiotherapy and ipilimumab, TCR clones that originated in tumors expanded in peripheral blood.

As regards this clone: No antigen is known for it. Base qualities are not provided; no much larger clone lies one nucleotide away.

Library preparation used the immunoSEQ multiplex PCR assay. Imported from immuneACCESS, the table was reduced by TCRdb to in-frame sequences with V and J called. These copies leave out some clones; in studies compared against another copy, an unresolved V gene accounts for under half, and the cause of the remainder is not known. The sample table records roughly 66,000 clones; approximately 80% of these occur just once. The ten largest clones take up about 4% of the sample. Focal radiation therapy combined with CTLA-4 blockade (ipilimumab) was tested in patients with chemo-refractory metastatic non-small-cell lung cancer. Its CDR3 holds 13 amino acids, cysteine through phenylalanine. The only DNA kept is the CDR3, 39 bases in frame from the first base. The germline V gene (reference sequence) yields WNHNN for CDR1 and SYGVQD for CDR2. V lost 4 bases and J lost 7 bases; the stretch between them is 13 bases long.

This sample comprised peripheral blood, obtained from a patient treated with radiotherapy plus ipilimumab. The chain links TRBV10-1 with TRBJ1-2, with TRBD1 as a weak D call on 6 bases. The TCR sequence derives from a human donor with non-small cell lung cancer who had a partial response to radiotherapy plus ipilimumab. The nucleotide sequence reads as follows: TGCGCCAGCAGTGTATCCGGGACATTTGGCTACACCTTC. Translated, this is CASSVSGTFGYTF.